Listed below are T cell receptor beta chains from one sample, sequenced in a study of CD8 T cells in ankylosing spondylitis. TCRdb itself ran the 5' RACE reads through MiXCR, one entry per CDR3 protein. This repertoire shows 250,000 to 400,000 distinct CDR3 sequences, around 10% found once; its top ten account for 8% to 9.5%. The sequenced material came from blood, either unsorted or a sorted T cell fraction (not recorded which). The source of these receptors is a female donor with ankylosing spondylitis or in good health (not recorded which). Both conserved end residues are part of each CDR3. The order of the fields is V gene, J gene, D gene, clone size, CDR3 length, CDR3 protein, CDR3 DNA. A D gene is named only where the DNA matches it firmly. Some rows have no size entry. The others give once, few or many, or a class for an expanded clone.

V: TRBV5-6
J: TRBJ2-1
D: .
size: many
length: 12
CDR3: CASSLWDNEQFF
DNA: TGTGCCAGCAGCTTGTGGGATAATGAGCAGTTCTTC

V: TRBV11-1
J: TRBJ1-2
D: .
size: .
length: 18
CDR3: CASSDKPTVEISNYGYTF
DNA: TGTGCCAGCAGCGATAAACCGACGGTGGAAATCTCTAACTATGGCTACACCTTC

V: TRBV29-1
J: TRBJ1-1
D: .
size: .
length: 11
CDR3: CSVYVYTEAFF
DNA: TGCAGCGTCTACGTATACACTGAAGCTTTCTTT

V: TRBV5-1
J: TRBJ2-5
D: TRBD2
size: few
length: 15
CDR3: CASSYGTSGKETQYF
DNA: TGCGCCAGCAGCTACGGGACTAGCGGGAAAGAGACCCAGTACTTC

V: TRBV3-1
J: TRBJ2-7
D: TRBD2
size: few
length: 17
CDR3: CASSHPRRLAETYEQYF
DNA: TGTGCCAGCAGCCATCCCCGGAGGCTAGCGGAGACCTACGAGCAGTACTTC

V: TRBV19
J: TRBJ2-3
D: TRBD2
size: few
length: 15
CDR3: CASSPGRGKADTQYF
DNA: TGTGCCAGTAGTCCCGGGAGGGGGAAGGCAGATACGCAGTATTTT

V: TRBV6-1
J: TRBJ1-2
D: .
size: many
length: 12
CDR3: CASNRDIYGYTF
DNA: TGTGCCAGCAACCGGGACATCTATGGCTACACCTTC

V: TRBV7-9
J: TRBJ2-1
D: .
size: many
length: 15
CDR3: CASSLEGTTINEQFF
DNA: TGTGCCAGCAGCTTAGAGGGGACAACCATCAATGAGCAGTTCTTC

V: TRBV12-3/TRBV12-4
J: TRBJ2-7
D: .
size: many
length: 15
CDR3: CASTSPGRSSYEQYF
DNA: TGTGCCAGCACGTCGCCGGGACGGAGCTCCTACGAGCAGTACTTC

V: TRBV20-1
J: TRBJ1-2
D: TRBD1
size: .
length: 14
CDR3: CSAGGTGGDYGYTF
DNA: TGCAGTGCGGGTGGGACAGGGGGGGACTATGGCTACACCTTC

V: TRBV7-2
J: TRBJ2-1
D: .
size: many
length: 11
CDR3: CASSLNRKQFF
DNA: TGTGCCAGCAGCTTAAACAGAAAGCAGTTCTTC

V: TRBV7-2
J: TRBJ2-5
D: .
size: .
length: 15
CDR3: CASVGSGVIQETQYF
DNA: TGTGCCAGCGTCGGATCGGGGGTGATCCAAGAGACCCAGTACTTC

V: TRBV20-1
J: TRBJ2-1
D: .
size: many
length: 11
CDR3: CSADQGNEQFF
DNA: TGCAGTGCTGATCAGGGTAATGAGCAGTTCTTC

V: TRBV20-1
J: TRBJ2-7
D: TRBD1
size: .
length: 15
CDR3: CSPRRPGQGSYEQYF
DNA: TGCAGTCCGAGGAGGCCGGGACAGGGTTCCTACGAGCAGTACTTC

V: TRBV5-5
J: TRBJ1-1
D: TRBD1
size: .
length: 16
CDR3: CASITTGVGMNTEAFF
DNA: TGTGCCAGCATTACAACAGGGGTAGGAATGAACACTGAAGCTTTCTTT

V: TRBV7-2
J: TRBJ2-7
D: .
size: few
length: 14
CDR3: CASSLGDWDYEQYF
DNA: TGTGCCAGCAGCTTAGGGGACTGGGACTACGAGCAGTACTTC

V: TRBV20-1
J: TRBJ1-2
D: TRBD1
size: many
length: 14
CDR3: CSARSSRTGEGYTF
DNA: TGCAGTGCTAGATCCTCCAGGACAGGGGAAGGCTACACCTTC

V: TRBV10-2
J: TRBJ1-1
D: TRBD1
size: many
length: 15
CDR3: CASSVGRTGGSQAFF
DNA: TGCGCCAGCAGTGTGGGTAGGACAGGCGGTTCTCAAGCTTTCTTT

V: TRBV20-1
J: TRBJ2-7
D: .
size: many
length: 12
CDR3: CSAAVSSYEQYF
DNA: TGCAGTGCGGCTGTAAGCTCCTACGAGCAGTACTTC

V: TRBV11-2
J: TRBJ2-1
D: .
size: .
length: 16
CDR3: CASRSGYRSSYNEQFF
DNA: TGTGCCAGCAGGTCGGGCTACAGGAGCTCCTACAATGAGCAGTTCTTC

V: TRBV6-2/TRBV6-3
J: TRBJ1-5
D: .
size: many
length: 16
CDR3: CASSSPGQLTNQPQHF
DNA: TGTGCCAGCAGCTCCCCAGGACAGCTAACCAATCAGCCCCAGCATTTT

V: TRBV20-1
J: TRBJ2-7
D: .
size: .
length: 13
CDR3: CSASTGASYEQYF
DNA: TGCAGTGCGTCGACGGGGGCCTCCTACGAGCAGTACTTC

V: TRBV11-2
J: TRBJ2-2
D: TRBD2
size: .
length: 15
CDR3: CASSSGLAGGWELFF
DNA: TGTGCCAGCAGCTCCGGACTAGCGGGAGGATGGGAGCTGTTTTTT

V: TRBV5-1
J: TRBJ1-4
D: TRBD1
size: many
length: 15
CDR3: CASSWGDRDNEKLFF
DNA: TGCGCCAGCAGCTGGGGGGACAGGGATAATGAAAAACTGTTTTTT

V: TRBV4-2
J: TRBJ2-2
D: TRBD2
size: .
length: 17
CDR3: CASSQGLAGGNTGELFF
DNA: TGTGCCAGCAGCCAAGGACTAGCGGGGGGGAACACCGGGGAGCTGTTTTTT

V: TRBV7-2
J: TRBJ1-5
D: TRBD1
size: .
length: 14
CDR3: CASSPGGGAQPQHF
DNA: TGTGCCAGCAGCCCAGGGGGCGGGGCTCAGCCCCAGCATTTT

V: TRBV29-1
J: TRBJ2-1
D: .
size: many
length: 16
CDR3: CSVESRGRGPYNEQFF
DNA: TGCAGCGTTGAAAGTCGGGGAAGGGGTCCCTACAATGAGCAGTTCTTC

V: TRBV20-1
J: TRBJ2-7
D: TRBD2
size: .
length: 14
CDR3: CSASRGTSLYEQYF
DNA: TGCAGTGCTTCCCGGGGGACTAGCCTTTACGAGCAGTACTTC

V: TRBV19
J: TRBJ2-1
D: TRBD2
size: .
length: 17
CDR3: CASSIDQGLGFYNEQFF
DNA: TGTGCCAGTAGTATAGATCAGGGACTAGGATTCTACAATGAGCAGTTCTTC

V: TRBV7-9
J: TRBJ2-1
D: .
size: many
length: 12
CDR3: CASSPAYGEQFF
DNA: TGTGCCAGCAGCCCTGCGTATGGTGAGCAGTTCTTC

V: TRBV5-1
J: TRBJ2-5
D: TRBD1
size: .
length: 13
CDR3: CASSDQGEETQYF
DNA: TGCGCCAGCAGTGATCAGGGGGAGGAGACCCAGTACTTC

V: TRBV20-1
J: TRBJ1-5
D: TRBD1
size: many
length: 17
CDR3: CSAYPGTGVASNQPQHF
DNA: TGCAGTGCGTATCCCGGGACAGGGGTCGCGAGCAATCAGCCCCAGCATTTT

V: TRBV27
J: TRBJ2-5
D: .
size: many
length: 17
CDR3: CASSLSLADSLSETQYF
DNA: TGTGCCAGCAGTTTATCACTAGCCGATAGCTTATCCGAGACCCAGTACTTC

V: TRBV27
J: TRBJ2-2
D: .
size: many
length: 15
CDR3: CASSPQRLNTGELFF
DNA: TGTGCCAGCAGCCCCCAGAGGCTCAACACCGGGGAGCTGTTTTTT

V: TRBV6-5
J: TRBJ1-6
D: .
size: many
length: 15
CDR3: CASSSAALYNSPLHF
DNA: TGTGCCAGCAGTTCCGCAGCCCTCTATAATTCACCCCTCCACTTT

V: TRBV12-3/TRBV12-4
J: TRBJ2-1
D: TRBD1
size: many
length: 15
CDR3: CASSLVTGGRDEQFF
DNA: TGTGCCAGCAGTTTAGTGACAGGGGGCAGGGATGAGCAGTTCTTC

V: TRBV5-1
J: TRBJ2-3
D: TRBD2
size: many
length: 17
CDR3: CASSLGTSSSPTDTQYF
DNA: TGCGCCAGCAGCTTGGGGACTAGCTCTTCTCCCACAGATACGCAGTATTTT

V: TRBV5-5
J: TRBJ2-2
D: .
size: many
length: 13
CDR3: CASTVGNTGELFF
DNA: TGTGCCAGCACTGTGGGGAACACCGGGGAGCTGTTTTTT

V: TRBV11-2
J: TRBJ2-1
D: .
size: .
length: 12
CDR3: CASGYSRNEQFF
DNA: TGTGCCAGCGGTTACTCAAGGAATGAGCAGTTCTTC

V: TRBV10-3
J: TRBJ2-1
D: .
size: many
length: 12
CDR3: CAISEWGDEQFF
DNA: TGTGCCATCAGTGAGTGGGGGGATGAGCAGTTCTTC

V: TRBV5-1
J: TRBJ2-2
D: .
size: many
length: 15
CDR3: CASSLGDAGTGELFF
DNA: TGCGCCAGCAGCTTAGGCGATGCAGGGACCGGGGAGCTGTTTTTT

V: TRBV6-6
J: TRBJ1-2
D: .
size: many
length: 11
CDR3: CASGQDYGYTF
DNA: TGTGCCAGCGGGCAGGACTATGGCTACACCTTC

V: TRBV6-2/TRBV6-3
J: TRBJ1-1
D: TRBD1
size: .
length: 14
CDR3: CASSFGQAVGEAFF
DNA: TGTGCCAGCAGTTTTGGACAGGCCGTGGGGGAAGCTTTCTTT

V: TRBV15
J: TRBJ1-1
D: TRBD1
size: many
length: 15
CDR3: CATSRERQGNTEAFF
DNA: TGTGCCACCAGCAGAGAACGACAGGGGAACACTGAAGCTTTCTTT

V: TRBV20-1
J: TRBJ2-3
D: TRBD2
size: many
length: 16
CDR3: CSAGQVGGSTTDTQYF
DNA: TGCAGTGCCGGTCAAGTAGGCGGGAGTACCACAGATACGCAGTATTTT

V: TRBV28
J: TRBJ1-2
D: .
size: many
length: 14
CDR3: CASSFTGMLYGYTF
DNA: TGTGCCAGCAGTTTCACCGGGATGCTCTATGGCTACACCTTC

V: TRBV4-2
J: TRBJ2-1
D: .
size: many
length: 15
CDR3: CASSQERTTYNEQFF
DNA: TGTGCCAGCAGCCAAGAACGGACAACTTACAATGAGCAGTTCTTC

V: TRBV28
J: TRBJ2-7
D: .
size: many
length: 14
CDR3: CATLSGPNVYEQYF
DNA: TGTGCCACTCTATCCGGCCCAAACGTCTACGAGCAGTACTTC

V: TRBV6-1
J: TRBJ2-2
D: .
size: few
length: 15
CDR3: CASRAATQNTGELFF
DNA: TGTGCCAGCAGGGCTGCGACTCAGAACACCGGGGAGCTGTTTTTT

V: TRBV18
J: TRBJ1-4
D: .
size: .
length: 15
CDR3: CASSPLTVGNEKLFF
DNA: TGTGCCAGCTCACCACTTACTGTCGGCAATGAAAAACTGTTTTTT

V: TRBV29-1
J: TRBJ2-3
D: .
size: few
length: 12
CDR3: CSVEDGVDTQYF
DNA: TGCAGCGTTGAAGATGGGGTCGATACGCAGTATTTT